These 22 T cell receptor beta chains share one sample of origin, sequenced in a study of blood T cells in healthy people across ages. For the second PCR, which ran for roughly 7 to 11 cycles, a sample-barcoded 5' primer and a J-beta primer mix were used. TCRdb passed the 5' RACE reads through MiXCR, listing each CDR3 protein once. The sample holds hundreds of thousands of distinct CDR3 sequences; roughly 25% are singletons and the top ten take less than 3.5%. The sample was also linked to a second study, of T cells of mothers and their children.

Material: blood. These receptors were taken from a boy aged 5-17 years in good health.

This clonotype was recorded a few times. The V call is TRBV6-1, the J call TRBJ2-5, with D unresolved. The J call may be mistaken, given a closer DNA end match to TRBJ2-1. Germline V gene sequence: CDR1 MNHNS, CDR2 SASEGT. The CDR3 consists of 11 residues. The CDR3 region has the DNA TGTGCCAGCAAAGCGAACAATGAGCAGTTCTTC. Its translation: CASKANNEQFF.

The sample holds a few counts of this clonotype. The rearrangement joins TRBV29-1 to TRBJ2-7, with 9 bases that match TRBD1. The V gene end was trimmed by 7 bases and the J gene end by 2 bases; junction bases not matched to a gene: 12. The germline CDR1 and CDR2 sequences are SQVTM and ANQGSEA. The CDR3 sequence is 15 residues long. The CDR3 here is CSASLTGDRAYEQYF. DNA for the CDR3: TGCAGCGCTTCCCTCACTGGGGACAGGGCCTACGAGCAGTACTTC.

This clonotype was counted between two and nine times. The chain recombines TRBV24-1 with TRBJ2-1, with TRBD1 identical over 9 bases. The CDR3 runs to 14 residues. CDR1 KGHDR and CDR2 SFDVKD come from the germline V gene. Losses at the gene ends were 9 bases for V and 1 base for J; bases not matched to a gene: 3. In DNA, the CDR3 is TGTGCCACCGAAGGACAGGGGTCCTACAATGAGCAGTTCTTC. Its protein is CATEGQGSYNEQFF.

There are many counts of this clonotype. This chain connects TRBV10-3 to TRBJ2-7; 12 nucleotides align to TRBD1. Unmatched junction bases numbered 4, after V lost 6 bases and J lost 4 bases. Germline values: CDR1 ENHRY, CDR2 SYGVKD. This CDR3 contains 14 residues. The CDR3 DNA follows: TGTGCCATCAGAGGGACAGGGGGCCTTTACGAGCAGTACTTC. It translates to CAIRGTGGLYEQYF.

This clonotype was detected only a few times. This sequence joins TRBV20-1 and TRBJ2-5; 8 bases are a match to TRBD2. The J call may be incorrect, as the DNA end agrees better with TRBJ2-1. This CDR3 has 14 residues. The V gene's germline CDR1 is DFQATT and CDR2 SNEGSKA (reference sequence). The CDR3: CSARAGGPNNEQFF. The CDR3 DNA reads as TGCAGTGCTAGAGCGGGGGGGCCCAACAATGAGCAGTTCTTC.

This clonotype was seen many times. The chain has TRBV9 and TRBJ1-2, with a weak D call TRBD1 (5 bases). CDR3 size: 15 residues. The V and J ends lost 3 bases and 7 bases respectively, with 19 bases between them. Per the germline V gene, CDR1 is SGDLS and CDR2 is YYNGEE. This CDR3 is CASSGGGTVGVGYTF. The CDR3 bases are TGTGCCAGCAGCGGTGGGGGGACCGTTGGAGTTGGCTACACCTTC.

The chain recombines TRBV29-1 with TRBJ2-1, with 9 positions matching TRBD1. This CDR3 is built from 11 residues. Germline V lookup: CDR1 SQVTM, CDR2 ANQGSEA. The V and J ends lost 3 bases and 11 bases, in that order; junction bases with no gene match: 2. This CDR3 is CSVEGTGKQFF. The CDR3 DNA is TGCAGCGTTGAGGGGACAGGGAAGCAGTTCTTC.

This clonotype was seen a few times. The chain has TRBV7-3 and TRBJ2-2; unclear D gene. V lost 2 bases to trimming and J lost 3 bases, with 10 bases between them. CDR3 length: 15 residues. Looked up from germline, CDR1 is SGHTA and CDR2 is FQGTGA. The CDR3 sequence is CASSLSGTDTGELFF. DNA for the CDR3: TGTGCCAGCAGCTTATCGGGCACAGACACCGGGGAGCTGTTTTTT. Together with reference TRBV7-3 and TRBJ2-2, the CDR3 gives the full variable domain: GAGVSQTPSNKVTEKGKYVELRCDPISGHTALYWYRQSLGQGPEFLIYFQGTGAADDSGLPNDRFFAVRPEGSVSTLKIQRTERGDSAVYLCASSLSGTDTGELFFGEGSRLTVL.

This clonotype was observed a few times. The V and J genes are TRBV5-1 and TRBJ2-6, with D tentatively TRBD1 (5 bases). Germline V gene sequence: CDR1 SGHRS, CDR2 YFSETQ. V was trimmed by 0 bases and J by 3 bases, leaving 16 bases between them. The CDR3 sequence is 18 residues long. The CDR3 here is CASSLDGAGSFGANVLTF. CDR3 nucleotide sequence: TGCGCCAGCAGCTTGGATGGGGCTGGCTCTTTTGGGGCCAACGTCCTGACTTTC.

The chain employs TRBV20-1 and TRBJ1-1; TRBD1 is a possible D gene (5 bases). CDR3 size: 14 residues. V shed 3 bases and J shed 3 bases, with 14 bases lying between them. Germline CDR1 reads DFQATT; CDR2 reads SNEGSKA (reference sequence). The CDR3 here is CSASVGTADTEAFF. The CDR3 DNA reads as TGCAGTGCTAGCGTGGGGACGGCCGACACTGAAGCTTTCTTT.

The chain combines TRBV5-1 with TRBJ1-1; no definite D call. Per the germline V gene, CDR1 is SGHRS and CDR2 is YFSETQ. This CDR3 is 13 amino acids long. V was pared by 6 bases and J by 1 base, with 10 bases between. The CDR3 region is CASTAAPNTEAFF. CDR3 DNA sequence: TGCGCCAGCACTGCGGCCCCGAACACTGAAGCTTTCTTT.

The chain links TRBV13 to TRBJ2-6; D is unclear. V was trimmed by 5 bases and J by 8 bases, leaving 13 bases between them. The CDR3 covers 14 residues. Per the germline V gene, CDR1 is PRHDT and CDR2 is FYEKMQ (reference sequence). The CDR3 here is CASSPLIETNVLTF. CDR3 in DNA: TGTGCCAGCAGCCCTTTAATCGAAACCAACGTCCTGACTTTC.

With respect to this clonotype: The junction and the germline gene differ at one end; a read error may be behind it. The rearrangement joins TRBV6-5 to TRBJ1-1; maybe TRBD1 (5 bases). This CDR3 comprises 13 residues. Per germline, CDR1 MNHEY and CDR2 SVGAGI. The CDR3 is CASSRDLNTEAFF. The CDR3 nucleotides are TGTGCCAGCAGCCGGGACCTGAACACTGAAGCTTTTTTT.

This sequence joins TRBV7-2 and TRBJ2-1, with unresolved D. CDR1 SGHTA and CDR2 FQGNSA come from the germline V gene. CDR3 length: 14 amino acids. Between the trimmed V and J ends, which lost 6 bases and 5 bases, there was a span of 14 bases. The CDR3 nucleotides read TGTGCCAGCAGGGTCATATCCCGTCACAATGAGCAGTTCTTC. Translated: CASRVISRHNEQFF. The full variable domain, rest sourced from reference TRBV7-2 and TRBJ2-1, is GAGVSQSPSNKVTEKGKDVELRCDPISGHTALYWYRQSLGQGLEFLIYFQGNSAPDKSGLPSDRFSAERTGGSVSTLTIQRTQQEDSAVYLCASRVISRHNEQFFGPGTRLTVL.

This clonotype was recorded a few times. The V gene is TRBV9, the J gene TRBJ2-5, with 10 bases identical to TRBD1. The last part of the DNA fits TRBJ2-1 better; the J call may be wrong. The CDR3 is made up of 16 amino acids. Germline-derived CDR1 and CDR2 are SGDLS and YYNGEE. The CDR3 spells CASSVVDRGFDNEQFF. In DNA, the CDR3 is TGTGCCAGCAGCGTAGTGGACAGGGGGTTCGACAATGAGCAGTTCTTC.

This chain connects TRBV12-3 or TRBV12-4 to TRBJ1-1; the D gene is possibly TRBD1 (5 bases). Trimming removed 6 bases from V and 2 bases from J, with 16 bases in between. The CDR3 contains 15 residues. Here the CDR3 DNA reads TGTGCCAGCAGCCTGTTAGGACACAGCAACACTGAAGCTTTCTTT. As protein: CASSLLGHSNTEAFF.

The chain combines TRBV2 with TRBJ1-1; 9 bases map to TRBD1. This CDR3 comprises 14 residues. Trimming cost V 4 bases and J 7 bases; bases outside gene matches: 7. In germline, CDR1 is SNHLY, CDR2 FYNNEI. CDR3 nucleotides: TGTGCCAGCAGTGCGGGGACAGGGTTCGATGAAGCTTTCTTT. As protein: CASSAGTGFDEAFF.

The chain is built from TRBV11-2 and TRBJ1-5, with 8 positions matching TRBD1. The germline V gene encodes CDR1 SGHAT and CDR2 FQNNGV. Trimming removed 5 bases from V and 6 bases from J; junction bases left unmatched: 9. The CDR3 totals 15 residues. CDR3 sequence reads: CASSPVQGVGQPQHF. The CDR3 DNA reads as TGTGCCAGCAGCCCCGTACAGGGGGTGGGTCAGCCCCAGCATTTT. Complete variable domain (other parts from reference TRBV11-2 and TRBJ1-5): EAGVAQSPRYKIIEKRQSVAFWCNPISGHATLYWYQQILGQGPKLLIQFQNNGVVDDSQLPKDRFSAERLKGVDSTLKIQPAKLEDSAVYLCASSPVQGVGQPQHFGDGTRLSIL.

This clonotype was observed a handful of times. V is TRBV12-3 or TRBV12-4 and J is TRBJ2-5; 11 bases align to TRBD2. The CDR3 totals 16 residues. J was trimmed by 3 bases and V by 2 bases; bases with no gene match: 5. CDR3 loop: CASSLSLAGGKETQYF. CDR3 bases: TGTGCCAGCAGTTTAAGCCTAGCGGGGGGAAAAGAGACCCAGTACTTC.

This chain links TRBV12-3 or TRBV12-4 with TRBJ2-1, with a possible D match to TRBD1 (6 bases). This CDR3 spans 15 amino acids. V lost 6 bases to trimming and J lost 2 bases, with 14 bases between them. As DNA, the CDR3 is TGTGCCAGCAGGAAAACAGGGATCCCCTACAATGAGCAGTTCTTC. Amino acids: CASRKTGIPYNEQFF.

The genes are TRBV12-5 and TRBJ2-7; D might be TRBD1 (5 bases). V shed 0 bases and J shed 7 bases, with 10 bases lying between them. The CDR3 runs to 13 residues. Germline V gene lookup returns CDR1 LGHNT and CDR2 FRNRAP. CDR3 sequence reads: CASGLVKGKEQYF. CDR3 sequence (DNA): TGTGCTAGTGGTTTGGTAAAGGGGAAAGAGCAGTACTTC.

This clonotype was seen only a few times. The V gene is TRBV12-3 or TRBV12-4, the J gene TRBJ1-1; 8 positions agree with TRBD1. J gave up 4 bases and V 6 bases, and 10 bases lay outside the gene matches. There are 15 residues in the CDR3. CDR3 amino acids: CASSPRAGGITEAFF. The CDR3 coding sequence is TGTGCCAGCAGCCCCAGGGCAGGGGGCATCACTGAAGCTTTCTTT.